This note documents a single T cell receptor beta chain sequence. The Seattle patients, enrolled during active infection, were followed longitudinally. Trimming took 2 bases from V and 5 from J, leaving 15 bases between them. The CDR3 is 15 amino acids. The germline CDR1 and CDR2 sequences are KGHSH and LQKENI. TCRdb's table, derived via immunoSEQ multiplex PCR, lists solely in-frame clones and lacks some. The sample includes about 410,000 clones, around nine tenths of them seen just once. This sample is drawn from a study of blood T cell repertoires in COVID-19. The wider study: Researchers got acute and convalescent COVID-19 samples from the United States, Italy and Spain. T cells, B-cell-depleted T cells, or PBMCs provided the cDNA or gDNA that served as material.

The clonotype comes from a woman aged 35 to 49 with COVID-19, enrolled during active disease. Sequenced sample: peripheral blood. The V and J genes are TRBV18 and TRBJ1-1; D unclear. The CDR3: CASSPTFPVATEAFF. CDR3 in DNA: TGTGCCAGCTCACCAACTTTCCCGGTAGCGACTGAAGCTTTCTTT.